This T cell receptor (beta chain) was captured by sequencing in a study of blood T cells in healthy people across ages. Study-wide points: Among long-lived donors, naive CD4+ cells were more numerous and diversity higher than in aged donors. Any changes in expanded clonotypes were possibly confounded, as donor CMV status remained unknown.

Donors gave around 10 milliliters of peripheral blood apiece. Sample-barcoded 5' priming and a J-beta primer mix drove a second PCR of about 7 to 11 cycles. The template-switch adaptor, which had 12 random nucleotides, put a tag on each cDNA molecule. A single record per CDR3 protein comes from TCRdb applying MiXCR to the 5' RACE reads. The data show 2 million or so distinct CDR3 sequences, 49% seen once. Only a few counts were recorded for this clonotype. The antigen is not known. V lost 0 bases and J lost 3; bases outside the gene matches: 5. The CDR3 loop spans 16 amino acids. The V gene's germline CDR1 is SGHRS and CDR2 YFSETQ.

The chain has TRBV5-1 and TRBJ2-1; 8 nucleotides match TRBD1. Sequencing was done on a sample of blood. This clonotype originated in a woman in her forties in good health. CDR3 sequence reads: CASSLELGTGYNEQFF. CDR3 DNA sequence: TGCGCCAGCAGCTTGGAGTTAGGGACAGGCTACAATGAGCAGTTCTTC.